This T cell receptor beta chain emerged from a study of cytomegalovirus exposure and HLA in healthy donors. Study-wide results and caveats: There were a few CMV-associated chains whose specificity for CMV antigens was confirmed in vitro. Association of a missense DCLRE1C variant with TCR beta V- and J-gene trimming was reported in a later analysis. Excluded were some V segments that proved indistinguishable, including TRBV6-2 and TRBV6-3.

To note about this clone: Its specificity is not known.

The primer mix had 60 Vbeta and 13 Jbeta primers. Libraries were prepared by immunoSEQ multiplex PCR; TCRdb keeps only in-frame clonotypes and omits some of them. The sample gives some 190,000 clones, 87% of which show up once; about 1.2% is in the top ten. CDR1 and CDR2 (germline): LNHDA, SQIVND (reference sequence). V lost 1 base and J lost 5, with 6 bases in between. This CDR3 contains 13 residues. The J gene is TRBJ2-1, the V gene TRBV19; D is uncertain. The sample was PBMCs. This clonotype was sampled from a man in his thirties or forties in good health and CMV-seronegative. CDR3 sequence: CASSIVQNNEQFF. The CDR3 DNA reads TGTGCCAGTAGTATAGTCCAGAACAATGAGCAGTTCTTC. The whole variable domain, filled in from reference TRBV19 and TRBJ2-1, reads DGGITQSPKYLFRKEGQNVTLSCEQNLNHDAMYWYRQDPGQGLRLIYYSQIVNDFQKGDIAEGYSVSREKKESFPLTVTSAQKNPTAFYLCASSIVQNNEQFFGPGTRLTVL.